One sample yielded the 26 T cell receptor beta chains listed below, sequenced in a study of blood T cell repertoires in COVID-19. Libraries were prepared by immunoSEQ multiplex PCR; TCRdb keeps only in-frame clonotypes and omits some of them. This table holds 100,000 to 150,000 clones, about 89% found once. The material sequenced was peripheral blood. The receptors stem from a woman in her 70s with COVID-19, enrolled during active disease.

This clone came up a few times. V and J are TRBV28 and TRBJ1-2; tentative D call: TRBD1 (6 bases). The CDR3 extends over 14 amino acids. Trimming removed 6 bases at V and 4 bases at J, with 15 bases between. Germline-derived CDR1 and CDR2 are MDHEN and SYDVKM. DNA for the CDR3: TGTGCCAGCAGGCCCCGGGGGGCGGGCTATGGCTACACCTTC. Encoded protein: CASRPRGAGYGYTF.

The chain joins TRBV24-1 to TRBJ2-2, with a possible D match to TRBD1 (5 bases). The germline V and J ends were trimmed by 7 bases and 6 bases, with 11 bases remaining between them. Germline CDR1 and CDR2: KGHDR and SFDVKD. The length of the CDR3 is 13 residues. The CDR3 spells CATRASGSGELFF. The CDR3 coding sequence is TGTGCCACCAGGGCCTCAGGGTCCGGGGAGCTGTTTTTT.

The CDR3 reads CASSSDRSNYGYTF. The CDR3 DNA is TGTGCCAGCAGCTCAGACAGGTCCAACTATGGCTACACCTTC. The chain links TRBV7-9 to TRBJ1-2; a weak D match, TRBD1 (6 bases). CDR1 and CDR2 from the germline V gene are SEHNR and FQNEAQ (reference sequence). The CDR3 extends over 14 amino acids. Trimming took off 4 bases at V and 2 bases at J, with 11 bases between the two ends.

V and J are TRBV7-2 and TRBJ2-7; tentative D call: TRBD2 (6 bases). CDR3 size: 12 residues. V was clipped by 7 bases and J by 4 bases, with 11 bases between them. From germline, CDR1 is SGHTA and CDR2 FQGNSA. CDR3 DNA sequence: TGTGCCAGCACCGGGGACTTATACGAGCAGTACTTC. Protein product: CASTGDLYEQYF. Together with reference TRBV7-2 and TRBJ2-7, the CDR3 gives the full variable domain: GAGVSQSPSNKVTEKGKDVELRCDPISGHTALYWYRQSLGQGLEFLIYFQGNSAPDKSGLPSDRFSAERTGGSVSTLTIQRTQQEDSAVYLCASTGDLYEQYFGPGTRLTVT.

DNA for the CDR3: TGTGCCAGCAGCTTGCCCGGACTAGCGGGGGAGACCCAGTACTTC. Its translation: CASSLPGLAGETQYF. The V call is TRBV5-4, the J call TRBJ2-5, with 12 nucleotides matching TRBD2. This CDR3 spans 15 amino acids. The J segment lost 5 bases and the V segment lost 1 base, leaving 3 bases of the junction unmatched. Germline lookup yields CDR1 SGHNT and CDR2 YYREEE (reference sequence).

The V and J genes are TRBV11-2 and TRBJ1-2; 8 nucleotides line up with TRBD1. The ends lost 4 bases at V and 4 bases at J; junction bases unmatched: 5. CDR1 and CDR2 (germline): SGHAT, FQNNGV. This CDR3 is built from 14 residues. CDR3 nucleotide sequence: TGTGCCAGCAGCTACGACAGGGGCCCCTATGGCTACACCTTC. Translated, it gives CASSYDRGPYGYTF.

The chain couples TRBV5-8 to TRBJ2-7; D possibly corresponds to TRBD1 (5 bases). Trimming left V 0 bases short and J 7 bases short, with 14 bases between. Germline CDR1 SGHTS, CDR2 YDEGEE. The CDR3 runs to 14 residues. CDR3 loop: CASSLGQTRGEQYF. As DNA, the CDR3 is TGTGCCAGCAGCTTGGGACAGACCCGTGGAGAGCAGTACTTC.

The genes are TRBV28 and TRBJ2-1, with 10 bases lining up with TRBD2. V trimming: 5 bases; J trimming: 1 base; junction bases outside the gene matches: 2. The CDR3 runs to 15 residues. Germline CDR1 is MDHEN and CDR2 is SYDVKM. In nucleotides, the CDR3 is TGTGCCAGCAGTCTACTAGCGGGGTCCTACAATGAGCAGTTCTTC. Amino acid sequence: CASSLLAGSYNEQFF.

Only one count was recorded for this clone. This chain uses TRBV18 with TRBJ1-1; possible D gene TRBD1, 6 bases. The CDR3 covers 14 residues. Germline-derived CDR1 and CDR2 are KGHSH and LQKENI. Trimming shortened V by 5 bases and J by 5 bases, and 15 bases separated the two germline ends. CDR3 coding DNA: TGTGCCAGCTCATCCTCCGACAGGCGGACTGAAGCTTTCTTT. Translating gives CASSSSDRRTEAFF.

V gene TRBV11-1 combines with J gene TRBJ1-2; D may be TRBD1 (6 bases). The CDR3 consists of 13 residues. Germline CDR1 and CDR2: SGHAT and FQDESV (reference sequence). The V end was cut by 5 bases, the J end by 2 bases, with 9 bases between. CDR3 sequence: CASSPTGNYGYTF. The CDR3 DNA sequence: TGTGCCAGCAGCCCCACAGGGAACTATGGCTACACCTTC. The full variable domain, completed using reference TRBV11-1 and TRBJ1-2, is EAEVAQSPRYKITEKSQAVAFWCDPISGHATLYWYRQILGQGPELLVQFQDESVVDDSQLPKDRFSAERLKGVDSTLKIQPAELGDSAMYLCASSPTGNYGYTFGSGTRLTVV.

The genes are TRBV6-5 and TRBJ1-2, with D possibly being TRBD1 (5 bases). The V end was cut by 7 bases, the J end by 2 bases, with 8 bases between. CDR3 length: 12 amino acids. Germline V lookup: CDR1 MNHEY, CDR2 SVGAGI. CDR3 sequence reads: CASIGGNYGYTF. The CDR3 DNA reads TGTGCCAGCATCGGGGGGAACTATGGCTACACCTTC.

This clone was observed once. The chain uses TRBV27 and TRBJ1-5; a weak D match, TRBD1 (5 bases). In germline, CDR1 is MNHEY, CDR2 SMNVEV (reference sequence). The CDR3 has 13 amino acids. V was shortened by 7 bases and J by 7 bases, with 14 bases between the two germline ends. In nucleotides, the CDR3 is TGTGCCAGCACCCCCAGGGTTAACCAGCCCCAGCATTTT. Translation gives CASTPRVNQPQHF.

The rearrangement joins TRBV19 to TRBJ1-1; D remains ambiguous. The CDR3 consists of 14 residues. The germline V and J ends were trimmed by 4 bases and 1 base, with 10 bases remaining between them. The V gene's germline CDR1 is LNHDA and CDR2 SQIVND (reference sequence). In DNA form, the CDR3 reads TGTGCCAGTAGTAATGCGGCGGCGAACACTGAAGCTTTCTTT. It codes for CASSNAAANTEAFF.

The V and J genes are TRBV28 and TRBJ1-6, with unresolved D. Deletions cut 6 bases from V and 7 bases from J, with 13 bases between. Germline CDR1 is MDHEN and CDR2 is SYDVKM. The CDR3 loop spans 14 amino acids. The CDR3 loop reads CASSPGGFNSPLHF. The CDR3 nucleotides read TGTGCCAGCAGCCCGGGAGGGTTCAATTCACCCCTCCACTTT.

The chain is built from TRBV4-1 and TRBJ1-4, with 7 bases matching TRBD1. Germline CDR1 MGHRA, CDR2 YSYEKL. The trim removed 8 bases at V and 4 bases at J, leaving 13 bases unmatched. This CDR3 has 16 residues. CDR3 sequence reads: CASAILQGTDNEKLFF. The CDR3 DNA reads TGCGCCAGCGCCATATTACAGGGGACAGATAATGAAAAACTGTTTTTT.

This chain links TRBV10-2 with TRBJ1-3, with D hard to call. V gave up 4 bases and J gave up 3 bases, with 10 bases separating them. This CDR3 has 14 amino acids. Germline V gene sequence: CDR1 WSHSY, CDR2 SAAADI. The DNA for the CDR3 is TGCGCCAGCAGTGTCGAGGCTTTTGGAAACACCATATATTTT. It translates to CASSVEAFGNTIYF.

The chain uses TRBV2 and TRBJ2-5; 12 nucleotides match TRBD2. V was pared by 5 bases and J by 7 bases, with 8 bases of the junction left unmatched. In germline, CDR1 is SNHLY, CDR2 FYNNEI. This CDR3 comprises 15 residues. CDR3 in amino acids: CASSPTSGGPPTQYF. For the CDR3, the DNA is TGTGCCAGCAGTCCTACTAGCGGGGGGCCCCCGACCCAGTACTTC.

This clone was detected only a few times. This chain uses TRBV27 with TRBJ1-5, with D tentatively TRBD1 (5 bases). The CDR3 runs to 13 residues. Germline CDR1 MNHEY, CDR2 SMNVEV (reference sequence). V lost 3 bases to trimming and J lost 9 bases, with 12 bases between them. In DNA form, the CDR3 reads TGTGCCAGCAGTTTTAAGGGGCGGGGGCCCCAGCATTTT. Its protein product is CASSFKGRGPQHF.

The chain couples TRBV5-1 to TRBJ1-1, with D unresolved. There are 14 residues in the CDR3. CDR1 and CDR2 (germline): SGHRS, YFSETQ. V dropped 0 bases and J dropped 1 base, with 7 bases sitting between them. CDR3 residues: CASSLDVRNTEAFF. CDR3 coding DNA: TGCGCCAGCAGCTTGGATGTGAGGAACACTGAAGCTTTCTTT.

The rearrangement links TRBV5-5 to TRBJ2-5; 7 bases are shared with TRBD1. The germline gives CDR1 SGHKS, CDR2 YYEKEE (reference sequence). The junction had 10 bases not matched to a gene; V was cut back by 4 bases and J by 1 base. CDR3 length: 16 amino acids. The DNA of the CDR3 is TGTGCCAGCAGCCGAGATGGACAGGTTTTCCAAGAGACCCAGTACTTC. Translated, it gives CASSRDGQVFQETQYF.

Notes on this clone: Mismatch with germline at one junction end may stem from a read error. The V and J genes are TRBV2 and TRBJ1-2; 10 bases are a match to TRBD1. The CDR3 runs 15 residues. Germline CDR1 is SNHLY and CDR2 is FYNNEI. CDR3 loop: CASREDRGPNYGYTF. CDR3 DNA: TGTGCCAGCAGAGAAGACAGGGGGCCTAACTATGGCTACACCTTC.

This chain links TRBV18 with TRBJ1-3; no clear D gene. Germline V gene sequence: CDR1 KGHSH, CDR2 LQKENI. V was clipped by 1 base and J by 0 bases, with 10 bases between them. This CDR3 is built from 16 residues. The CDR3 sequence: CASSPLSQISGNTIYF. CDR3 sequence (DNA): TGTGCCAGCTCACCACTATCACAGATCTCTGGAAACACCATATATTTT.

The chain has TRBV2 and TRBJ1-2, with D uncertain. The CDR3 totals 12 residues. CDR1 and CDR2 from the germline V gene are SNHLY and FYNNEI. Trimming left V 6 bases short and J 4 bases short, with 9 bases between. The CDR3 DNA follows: TGTGCCAGCAGCACAGAAGCCTATGGCTACACCTTC. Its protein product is CASSTEAYGYTF.

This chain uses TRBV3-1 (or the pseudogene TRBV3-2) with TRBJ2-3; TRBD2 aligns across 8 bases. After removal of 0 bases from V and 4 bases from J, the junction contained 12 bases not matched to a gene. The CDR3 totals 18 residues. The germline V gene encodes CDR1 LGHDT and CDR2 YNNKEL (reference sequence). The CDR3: CASSQDFIAGRDADTQYF. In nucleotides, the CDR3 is TGTGCCAGCAGCCAAGATTTTATAGCGGGGAGGGACGCAGATACGCAGTATTTT.

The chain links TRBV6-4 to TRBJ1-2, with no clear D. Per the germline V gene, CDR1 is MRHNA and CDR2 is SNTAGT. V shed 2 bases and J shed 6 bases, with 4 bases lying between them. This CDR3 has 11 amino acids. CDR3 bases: TGTGCCAGCAGTGACCTCGATGGCTACACCTTC. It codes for CASSDLDGYTF.

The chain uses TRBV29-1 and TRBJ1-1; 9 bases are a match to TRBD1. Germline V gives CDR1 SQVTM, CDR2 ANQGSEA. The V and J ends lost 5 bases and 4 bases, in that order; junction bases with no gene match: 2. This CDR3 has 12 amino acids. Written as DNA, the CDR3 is TGCAGCGTTACAGGGGGCGGCACTGAAGCTTTCTTT. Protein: CSVTGGGTEAFF. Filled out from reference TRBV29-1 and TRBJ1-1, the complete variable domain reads SAVISQKPSRDICQRGTSLTIQCQVDSQVTMMFWYRQQPGQSLTLIATANQGSEATYESGFVIDKFPISRPNLTFSTLTVSNMSPEDSSIYLCSVTGGGTEAFFGQGTRLTVV.